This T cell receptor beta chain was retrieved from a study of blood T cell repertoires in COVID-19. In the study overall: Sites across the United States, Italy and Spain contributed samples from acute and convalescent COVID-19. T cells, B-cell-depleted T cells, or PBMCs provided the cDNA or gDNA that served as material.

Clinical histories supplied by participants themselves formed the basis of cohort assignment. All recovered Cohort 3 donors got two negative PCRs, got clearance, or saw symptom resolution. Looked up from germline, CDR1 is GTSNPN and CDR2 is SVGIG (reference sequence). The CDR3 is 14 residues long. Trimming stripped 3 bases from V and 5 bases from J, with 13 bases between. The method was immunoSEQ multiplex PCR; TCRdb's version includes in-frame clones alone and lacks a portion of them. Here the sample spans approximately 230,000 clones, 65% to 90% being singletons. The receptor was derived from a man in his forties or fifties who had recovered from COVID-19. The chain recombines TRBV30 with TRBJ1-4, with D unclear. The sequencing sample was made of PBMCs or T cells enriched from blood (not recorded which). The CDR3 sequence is CAWSGNSLNEKLFF. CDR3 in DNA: TGTGCCTGGAGCGGAAACAGTCTGAATGAAAAACTGTTTTTT.